Below are 18 T cell receptor beta chains sequenced from a single sample in a study of radiotherapy plus CTLA-4 blockade in lung cancer. Sequenced by immunoSEQ multiplex PCR; TCRdb stores in-frame clones only, minus some. The sample has over 40,000 clones, 80% to 85% seen once; the top ten hold 2.5% to 4%. Sequences were derived from peripheral blood, sampled from a patient treated with radiotherapy plus ipilimumab. The receptors stem from a human donor with non-small cell lung cancer who had stable disease on radiotherapy plus ipilimumab.

This clone appeared once. The chain combines TRBV5-6 with TRBJ2-5, with D possibly being TRBD1 (6 bases). Judging by the DNA end, TRBJ2-7 fits better; the J call may be wrong. The CDR3 is made up of 13 amino acids. Germline values: CDR1 SGHDT, CDR2 YYEEEE. The CDR3 loop is CASSLAGVDEQYF. The CDR3 region has the DNA TGTGCCAGCAGCTTGGCAGGGGTCGACGAGCAGTACTTC.

The chain couples TRBV4-2 to TRBJ2-3; TRBD2 matches at 9 bases. From germline, CDR1 is LGHNA and CDR2 YNFKEQ. V lost 4 bases to trimming and J lost 3 bases; unmatched junction nucleotides: 11. CDR3 length equals 17 residues. The chain's CDR3 is CASSPAGGTAGTDTQYF. The CDR3 DNA reads TGTGCCAGCAGCCCAGCGGGAGGCACCGCAGGGACAGATACGCAGTATTTT.

This clone was observed a handful of times. The chain carries TRBV5-1 and TRBJ2-7; 9 bases line up with TRBD2. The CDR3 sequence is 15 residues long. Germline CDR1 reads SGHRS; CDR2 reads YFSETQ. V shed 2 bases, J shed 4 bases, and the junction held 7 bases outside the gene matches. The chain's CDR3 is CASSFLREGRYEQYF. As DNA, the CDR3 is TGCGCCAGCAGCTTCTTGCGGGAGGGCCGTTACGAGCAGTACTTC.

The chain is built from TRBV27 and TRBJ1-2; weak D call: TRBD1 (6 bases). Trimming took 3 bases from V and 8 from J, leaving 13 bases between them. Germline V lookup: CDR1 MNHEY, CDR2 SMNVEV (reference sequence). This CDR3 has 13 amino acids. In DNA, the CDR3 is TGTGCCAGCAGTTTCTCAGGGGCAGGGGGCTACACCTTC. This sequence encodes CASSFSGAGGYTF.

This chain uses TRBV7-3 with TRBJ2-7; perhaps TRBD2 as D (6 bases). This CDR3 is 15 amino acids long. Germline values: CDR1 SGHTA, CDR2 FQGTGA. V was cut by 5 bases and J by 2 bases, with 16 bases left in between. The CDR3, as DNA: TGTGCCAGCAGCCGTGGTTGGGACTCAACCTACGAGCAGTACTTC. This encodes CASSRGWDSTYEQYF.

This chain connects TRBV15 to TRBJ2-2; possible D gene TRBD2, 5 bases. This CDR3 is built from 15 residues. Germline CDR1 is LNHNV and CDR2 is YYDKDF (reference sequence). Deletions cut 8 bases from V and 3 bases from J, with 16 bases between. The CDR3 DNA reads as TGTGCCACCCGCGCGAGGGTGGACTACACCGGGGAGCTGTTTTTT. Its protein product is CATRARVDYTGELFF.

V is TRBV5-6 and J is TRBJ1-1, with D possibly being TRBD1 (6 bases). Trimming removed 1 base at V and 0 bases at J, with 13 bases between. This CDR3 is built from 16 residues. The germline gives CDR1 SGHDT, CDR2 YYEEEE. CDR3 nucleotide sequence: TGTGCCAGCAGCTTGTACGGGGGGCGAATGAACACTGAAGCTTTCTTT. Its translation: CASSLYGGRMNTEAFF.

Written as DNA, the CDR3 is TGTGCCAGCAGCTCCGACAGGACTGAGCAGTACTTC. Amino acids: CASSSDRTEQYF. The chain carries TRBV11-3 and TRBJ2-7; D might be TRBD1 (6 bases). The germline V gene encodes CDR1 SGHNT and CDR2 YENEEA. Trimming removed 4 bases at V and 7 bases at J, with 11 bases between. The CDR3 is 12 amino acids.

This clone was observed a handful of times. The V gene is TRBV19, the J gene TRBJ1-2, with no clear D. Germline V gives CDR1 LNHDA, CDR2 SQIVND (reference sequence). V gave up 4 bases and J gave up 0 bases, with 6 bases separating them. There are 13 residues in the CDR3. CDR3 protein: CASSTGANYGYTF. The DNA for the CDR3 is TGTGCCAGTAGTACCGGGGCTAACTATGGCTACACCTTC.

The chain employs TRBV7-2 and TRBJ2-3, with 10 bases lining up with TRBD2. The CDR3 consists of 17 residues. V lost 0 bases and J lost 0; bases outside the gene matches: 3. Germline V gene data show CDR1 as SGHTA and CDR2 as FQGNSA. The CDR3 sequence: CASSLALAGASTDTQYF. Written as DNA, the CDR3 is TGTGCCAGCAGCTTAGCGCTAGCGGGAGCTAGCACAGATACGCAGTATTTT. The full variable domain, its missing parts supplied by reference TRBV7-2 and TRBJ2-3, is GAGVSQSPSNKVTEKGKDVELRCDPISGHTALYWYRQSLGQGLEFLIYFQGNSAPDKSGLPSDRFSAERTGGSVSTLTIQRTQQEDSAVYLCASSLALAGASTDTQYFGPGTRLTVL.

The chain is built from TRBV27 and TRBJ2-3; 10 bases match TRBD1. CDR3 length: 14 residues. V trimming: 7 bases; J trimming: 3 bases; junction bases outside the gene matches: 4. Looked up from germline, CDR1 is MNHEY and CDR2 is SMNVEV (reference sequence). Here the CDR3 reads CASNRQGATDTQYF. The CDR3 DNA reads TGTGCCAGCAACCGACAGGGGGCGACAGATACGCAGTATTTT.

The V call is TRBV2, the J call TRBJ2-5; the D is unclear. The end of the DNA is better explained by TRBJ2-7, so the J call may be wrong. Germline assignment: CDR1 SNHLY and CDR2 FYNNEI. This CDR3 has 13 residues. The CDR3 is CASSEMSSHEQYF. The CDR3 coding sequence is TGTGCCAGCAGTGAAATGTCAAGCCACGAGCAGTACTTC.

This clone is categorized as medium-sized. The rearrangement joins TRBV28 to TRBJ2-7; 7 bases are shared with TRBD2. The germline CDR1 and CDR2 sequences are MDHEN and SYDVKM. This CDR3 spans 18 amino acids. V was pared by 5 bases and J by 7 bases, with 23 bases of the junction left unmatched. CDR3 loop: CASSPNRPLGGRAWEQYF. CDR3 coding DNA: TGTGCCAGCAGTCCCAACCGTCCTCTAGGTGGGAGGGCTTGGGAGCAGTACTTC.

This clone was seen once. This chain links TRBV28 with TRBJ2-7; a weak D match, TRBD2 (7 bases). This CDR3 has 15 amino acids. V dropped 0 bases and J dropped 1 base, with 10 bases sitting between them. Germline values: CDR1 MDHEN, CDR2 SYDVKM. The CDR3 region is CASSLWAGASYEQYF. CDR3 nucleotide sequence: TGTGCCAGCAGTTTATGGGCGGGGGCATCCTACGAGCAGTACTTC.

CDR3 sequence reads: CASSTRNTEAFF. The CDR3 DNA follows: TGTGCCAGCTCAACAAGGAACACTGAAGCTTTCTTT. The J gene is TRBJ1-1, the V gene TRBV18; D call uncertain. CDR1 KGHSH and CDR2 LQKENI come from the germline V gene. This CDR3 comprises 12 residues. V lost 5 bases and J 1 base, leaving 5 bases between the germline ends. The full variable domain, its missing parts supplied by reference TRBV18 and TRBJ1-1, is NAGVMQNPRHLVRRRGQEARLRCSPMKGHSHVYWYRQLPEEGLKFMVYLQKENIIDESGMPKERFSAEFPKEGPSILRIQQVVRGDSAAYFCASSTRNTEAFFGQGTRLTVV.

The chain links TRBV23-1 to TRBJ2-7; 7 nucleotides agree with TRBD2. TRBV23-1 is an ORF; its function is uncertain. The V and J ends lost 6 bases and 3 bases, in that order; junction bases with no gene match: 8. The CDR3 is 14 residues long. The CDR3 protein is CASRDSSGNYEQYF. DNA of the CDR3: TGCGCCAGCAGAGATTCAAGCGGGAACTACGAGCAGTACTTC.

The chain recombines TRBV2 with TRBJ2-5; D perhaps matches TRBD2 (5 bases). The DNA end is more similar to TRBJ2-7, so the J call may be wrong. The CDR3 is 11 amino acids. In germline, CDR1 is SNHLY, CDR2 FYNNEI. The CDR3 DNA reads TGTGCCAGTTACCGGGGTTACGAGCAGTACTTC. Amino acids: CASYRGYEQYF.

The V gene is TRBV12-2, the J gene TRBJ2-7; TRBD2, as called in the table, went unchecked against the DNA. TRBV12-2 is shown as a pseudogene. The CDR3 contains 15 residues. The CDR3 DNA follows: TGTGCAAGTCGAACCGGGACTCCTTTTACCTACGAGCAGTACTTC. This codes for CASRTGTPFTYEQYF.